Each of the 27 T cell receptor beta chains below was sequenced from the same sample in a study of metastatic and nonmetastatic thyroid tumors. All patients reached thyroid surgery having received no treatment beforehand. TCRdb re-analyzed the PCR reads using MiXCR. This table holds roughly 57,000 clones, roughly 20% found once. Sequenced material: blood. These receptors all stem from a female donor with papillary thyroid cancer or a benign thyroid nodule (not recorded which). Some clones in this sample may be carry-over from other donors' samples.

For this clone: Because it lacks the conserved phenylalanine or tryptophan at the end, this CDR3 is likely a read error. The V gene is TRBV19, the J gene TRBJ1-1; no firm D call. CDR1 and CDR2 (germline): LNHDA, SQIVND (reference sequence). This CDR3 has 17 residues. Trimming took off 4 bases at V and 3 bases at J, with 21 bases between the two ends. In DNA form, the CDR3 reads TGTGCCAGTAGTACCACCGTCTCCCGGGAGAGGGACACTGAAGCTTTCTTG. Protein sequence: CASSTTVSRERDTEAFL.

This clone was counted at least ten times. The J gene is TRBJ2-6, the V gene TRBV27, with TRBD1 identical over 10 bases. Looked up from germline, CDR1 is MNHEY and CDR2 is SMNVEV (reference sequence). The CDR3 has 16 amino acids. The V gene end was trimmed by 8 bases and the J gene end by 0 bases; junction bases not matched to a gene: 4. CDR3 nucleotides: TGTGCCAGCCGACAGGGGGCAAGCTCTGGGGCCAACGTCCTGACTTTC. Translating gives CASRQGASSGANVLTF.

This clone has ten or more counts. V is TRBV5-1 and J is TRBJ2-5; TRBD2 aligns across 13 bases. In germline, CDR1 is SGHRS, CDR2 YFSETQ. V dropped 4 bases and J dropped 4; count of bases not matched to a gene: 4. This CDR3 has 15 residues. CDR3 nucleotides: TGCGCCAGCAGCGGCGGACTAGCGGGAGTAGAGACCCAGTACTTC. Protein product: CASSGGLAGVETQYF.

By sample share, this clone is medium-sized (0.01 to 0.1%). The CDR3 loop is CASSLGTADNSPLHF. The CDR3 DNA is TGTGCCAGCAGTTTAGGGACAGCCGATAATTCACCCCTCCACTTT. The chain has TRBV28 and TRBJ1-6, with 7 bases matching TRBD1. This CDR3 is 15 amino acids long. Trimming removed 2 bases from V and 5 bases from J; junction bases left unmatched: 3. From germline, CDR1 is MDHEN and CDR2 SYDVKM. Supplemented by reference TRBV28 and TRBJ1-6, the full variable domain reads DVKVTQSSRYLVKRTGEKVFLECVQDMDHENMFWYRQDPGLGLRLIYFSYDVKMKEKGDIPEGYSVSREKKERFSLILESASTNQTSMYLCASSLGTADNSPLHFGNGTRLTVT.

At least ten counts were recorded for this clone. The genes are TRBV5-1 and TRBJ2-7; TRBD1 matches at 7 bases. Germline V lookup: CDR1 SGHRS, CDR2 YFSETQ. With 6 bases clipped from V and 3 bases from J, the junction kept 9 bases outside the gene matches. There are 14 residues in the CDR3. CDR3 protein: CASKSGTANYEQYF. The CDR3, as DNA: TGCGCCAGCAAGTCCGGGACAGCGAACTACGAGCAGTACTTC. Complete variable domain (other parts from reference TRBV5-1 and TRBJ2-7): KAGVTQTPRYLIKTRGQQVTLSCSPISGHRSVSWYQQTPGQGLQFLFEYFSETQRNKGNFPGRFSGRQFSNSRSEMNVSTLELGDSALYLCASKSGTANYEQYFGPGTRLTVT.

This clone appeared a few times. A much larger clonotype is one base distant, so this may be a read error. The V gene is TRBV12-3 or TRBV12-4, the J gene TRBJ2-5; 7 bases match TRBD2. Trimming removed 5 bases from V and 7 bases from J; junction bases left unmatched: 10. The CDR3 contains 14 residues. The chain's CDR3 is CASSPTSSPATQYF. The CDR3 region has the DNA TGTGCCAGCAGTCCGACTAGCTCCCCGGCGACCCAGTACTTC.

The V gene is TRBV27, the J gene TRBJ2-3, with a tentative D call TRBD2 (6 bases). The CDR3 runs 16 residues. V lost 5 bases and J lost 3, with 18 bases in between. Germline V gene sequence: CDR1 MNHEY, CDR2 SMNVEV (reference sequence). As DNA, the CDR3 is TGTGCCAGCAGTCCTCGGGACTCGATAATTACAGATACGCAGTATTTT. It specifies CASSPRDSIITDTQYF.

This clone appeared many times. The V gene is TRBV7-8, the J gene TRBJ1-6; D unclear. Trimming removed 5 bases from V and 3 bases from J, with 8 bases in between. Germline V gene sequence: CDR1 SGHVS, CDR2 FQNEAQ. The CDR3 has 14 amino acids. This CDR3 is CASSKAFYNSPLHF. CDR3 in DNA: TGTGCCAGCAGCAAAGCCTTCTATAATTCACCCCTCCACTTT.

This clone showed up many times. The chain has TRBV28 and TRBJ1-5; D is possibly TRBD1 (5 bases). V lost 4 bases to trimming and J lost 6 bases, with 22 bases between them. CDR3 length equals 17 residues. Germline CDR1 reads MDHEN; CDR2 reads SYDVKM. The CDR3 nucleotides are TGTGCCAGCAGTTCTGCCCCGAAAGCTCATGGGGGTCAGCCCCAGCATTTT. Its translation is CASSSAPKAHGGQPQHF.

This clone was counted many times. This may stem from a read error, because a much larger clone lies one nucleotide away. The missing conserved phenylalanine or tryptophan at the end of this CDR3 makes a read error likely. This chain uses TRBV3-1 with TRBJ1-1; D is ambiguous. The germline V gene has CDR1 LGHDT and CDR2 YNNKEL (reference sequence). V lost 1 base and J 8 bases, leaving 5 bases between the germline ends. The CDR3 spans 11 residues. CDR3 coding DNA: TGTGCCAGCAGCCAAGTGTCCGAAGCTTTCCTT. Protein product: CASSQVSEAFL.

This clone was detected once. Compared with germline, one end of the junction differs, possibly owing to a read error. This chain uses TRBV6-2 or TRBV6-3 with TRBJ2-6, with 7 bases matching TRBD1. The CDR3 consists of 16 residues. Per the germline V gene, CDR1 is MNHEY and CDR2 is SVGEGT. CDR3: CASRPGTESGANVLTF. CDR3 bases: TGCGCCAGCAGACCAGGGACAGAGTCTGGGGCCAACGTCCTGACTTTC.

In this sample, this clone turned up many times. The chain uses TRBV6-5 and TRBJ2-2; possible D gene TRBD2, 6 bases. This CDR3 is 15 amino acids long. V lost 2 bases and J lost 2, with 9 bases in between. Germline V lookup: CDR1 MNHEY, CDR2 SVGAGI. For the CDR3, the DNA is TGTGCCAGCAGTTACGGGACTGGCAACACCGGGGAGCTGTTTTTT. It codes for CASSYGTGNTGELFF.

This clone was recorded many times. This chain joins TRBV7-8 and TRBJ2-5, with 9 bases lining up with TRBD1. Germline assignment: CDR1 SGHVS and CDR2 FQNEAQ. The CDR3 runs to 15 residues. With V trimmed by 1 base and J by 5 bases, 5 bases remained unmatched. CDR3 sequence (DNA): TGTGCCAGCAGCTTAGAACAGGGGGCAGGGGAGACCCAGTACTTC. This gives the protein CASSLEQGAGETQYF.

V usage is TRBV18 and J usage is TRBJ2-5; 8 nucleotides match TRBD2. This CDR3 has 15 amino acids. J was trimmed by 4 bases and V by 2 bases; bases with no gene match: 6. Germline CDR1 KGHSH, CDR2 LQKENI. CDR3 sequence (DNA): TGTGCCAGCTCACCAGAGGGCGGGAGGAGAGAGACCCAGTACTTC. Translation: CASSPEGGRRETQYF.

This clone was recorded at least ten times. The same CDR3 can be traced to other DNA sequences in this sample. The chain has TRBV12-3 or TRBV12-4 and TRBJ2-6; D is possibly TRBD1 (5 bases). The ends were cut back, 6 bases at V and 0 bases at J, with 18 bases in the middle. This CDR3 comprises 18 residues. CDR3 sequence (DNA): TGTGCCAGCAGCTCTAATTCAGGACATATCTCTGGGGCCAACGTCCTGACTTTC. It codes for CASSSNSGHISGANVLTF.

The table lists this clone with a few counts. The chain carries TRBV6-2 or TRBV6-3 and TRBJ2-1; no clear D. Germline V gene lookup returns CDR1 MNHEY and CDR2 SVGEGT. The CDR3 has 17 amino acids. The V end lost 5 bases, the J end lost 13 bases, and 30 bases lay between the germline ends. The DNA for the CDR3 is TGTGCCAGCAGTAAATACGGACCATCGATACCCTACAATTATCAGTTCTTC. Its protein product is CASSKYGPSIPYNYQFF.

This clone was seen ten or more times. V gene TRBV29-1 combines with J gene TRBJ2-3; 13 bases agree with TRBD2. Germline values: CDR1 SQVTM, CDR2 ANQGSEA. The CDR3 sequence is 17 residues long. The junction had 10 bases not matched to a gene; V was cut back by 3 bases and J by 4 bases. CDR3 in DNA: TGCAGCGTTGACGGACTAGCGGGAGCTACAGACCCAGATACGCAGTATTTT. Residues: CSVDGLAGATDPDTQYF.

There are a few counts of this clone. This may arise from a read error, as a much more abundant clone is one base away. Other DNA variants within this sample encode the same CDR3. The CDR3 here is CASSLVGRARNQPQHF. The DNA for the CDR3 is TGTGCCAGCAGTTTAGTAGGGCGTGCGCGCAATCAGCCCCAGCATTTT. The rearrangement joins TRBV28 to TRBJ1-5, with unresolved D. V was shortened by 2 bases and J by 2 bases, with 13 bases between the two germline ends. This CDR3 is built from 16 residues. Germline V gives CDR1 MDHEN, CDR2 SYDVKM.

A note on this clone: One base away lies a much larger clone, so this may be a sequencing read error. Other DNA sequences of this sample code for an identical CDR3. The rearrangement uses TRBV5-6 and TRBJ2-7, with no clear D. In germline, CDR1 is SGHDT, CDR2 YYEEEE. Trimming left V 4 bases short and J 3 bases short, with 17 bases between. The CDR3 totals 15 residues. The CDR3 DNA sequence: TGTGCCAGCAGCCCTGACAAAGCATTTAACTACGAGCAGTACTTC. It codes for CASSPDKAFNYEQYF.

The chain employs TRBV18 and TRBJ2-7; tentative D call: TRBD1 (6 bases). In germline, CDR1 is KGHSH, CDR2 LQKENI. Trimming stripped 3 bases from V and 3 bases from J, with 9 bases between. This CDR3 region has 13 residues. This CDR3 is CASSPGQDYEQYF. CDR3 sequence (DNA): TGTGCCAGCTCACCGGGACAAGACTACGAGCAGTACTTC.

By sample fraction, this clone is medium-sized (0.01 to 0.1%). The rearrangement links TRBV7-8 to TRBJ2-7, with 8 positions matching TRBD2. V lost 5 bases and J lost 1; bases outside the gene matches: 10. The germline CDR1 and CDR2 sequences are SGHVS and FQNEAQ. This CDR3 contains 16 residues. In DNA, the CDR3 is TGTGCCAGCAGCGACGAGCGGGGGCGGTCATCCTACGAGCAGTACTTC. It translates to CASSDERGRSSYEQYF. Filled out from reference TRBV7-8 and TRBJ2-7, the complete variable domain reads GAGVSQSPRYKVAKRGQDVALRCDPISGHVSLFWYQQALGQGPEFLTYFQNEAQLDKSGLPSDRFFAERPEGSVSTLKIQRTQQEDSAVYLCASSDERGRSSYEQYFGPGTRLTVT.

This clone was seen ten or more times. This chain joins TRBV28 and TRBJ1-2, with 7 positions matching TRBD1. The CDR3 is made up of 13 amino acids. The V gene end was trimmed by 7 bases and the J gene end by 3 bases; junction bases not matched to a gene: 5. Looked up from germline, CDR1 is MDHEN and CDR2 is SYDVKM. CDR3: CASTRGFYYGYTF. The CDR3 DNA is TGTGCCAGCACCAGGGGGTTCTACTATGGCTACACCTTC.

This clone was counted at least ten times. The chain uses TRBV5-6 and TRBJ2-6; D might be TRBD1 (5 bases). The CDR3 consists of 18 residues. V was pared by 1 base and J by 0 bases, with 14 bases between. Germline loops: CDR1 SGHDT, CDR2 YYEEEE. The CDR3 spells CASSLWWTYSSGANVLTF. CDR3 coding DNA: TGTGCCAGCAGCTTGTGGTGGACATATAGCTCTGGGGCCAACGTCCTGACTTTC.

This clone has a count of ten or more. The chain joins TRBV15 to TRBJ1-2, with 7 bases that match TRBD1. V lost 2 bases to trimming and J lost 8 bases; unmatched junction nucleotides: 2. The germline gives CDR1 LNHNV, CDR2 YYDKDF (reference sequence). The CDR3 covers 12 residues. The CDR3 nucleotides are TGTGCCACCAGCAGACAGGGGGAGGGCTACACCTTC. This gives the protein CATSRQGEGYTF.

This rearrangement joins TRBV3-1 to TRBJ1-5, with 8 bases lining up with TRBD1. V shed 4 bases, J shed 3 bases, and the junction held 8 bases outside the gene matches. This CDR3 comprises 16 residues. From germline, CDR1 is LGHDT and CDR2 YNNKEL (reference sequence). The CDR3 loop reads CASSRGEDRVNQPQHF. As DNA, the CDR3 is TGTGCCAGCAGCCGAGGGGAGGACAGGGTCAATCAGCCCCAGCATTTT.

This clone showed up many times. The chain combines TRBV6-1 with TRBJ1-4; TRBD1 agrees at 9 bases. CDR1 is MNHNS, CDR2 SASEGT, per germline. CDR3 length: 18 residues. The ends lost 3 bases at V and 7 bases at J; junction bases unmatched: 15. The CDR3 here is CASSDPWGGQGFGEKLFF. The CDR3, as DNA: TGTGCCAGCAGTGACCCTTGGGGGGGACAGGGTTTCGGTGAAAAACTGTTTTTT.

V gene TRBV29-1 combines with J gene TRBJ2-3, with D unclear. CDR1 and CDR2 (germline): SQVTM, ANQGSEA. The CDR3 is 14 residues long. Trimming took off 0 bases at V and 0 bases at J, with 7 bases between the two ends. The CDR3 coding sequence is TGCAGCGTTGAAGAGTCAACTAGCACAGATACGCAGTATTTT. Amino acid sequence: CSVEESTSTDTQYF.